This is a list of T cell receptor beta chains from one sample in a study of T cell changes during pregnancy in multiple sclerosis. This table comes from immunoSEQ multiplex PCR, and its TCRdb copy is limited to in-frame clones, with some not included. Of some 100,000 clones listed, roughly 92% were seen once; the top ten hold more than 0.95%. The sequenced sample was peripheral blood, obtained in the second trimester of pregnancy. The receptor set was obtained from a female donor with multiple sclerosis, enrolled in a pregnancy study. The CDR3 runs from the conserved cysteine through the conserved F or W. D genes are given only for firm matches. Only some rows state a clone size, as once, few, many or a class for expanded clones.

d_call: TRBD1
clone_size: NA
j_call: TRBJ2-7
v_call: TRBV4-1
cdr3_aa: CASSQEYRGQDEQYF
cdr3_nt: TGCGCCAGCAGCCAAGAATACAGGGGGCAGGACGAGCAGTACTTC

d_call: NA
clone_size: few
j_call: TRBJ1-1
v_call: TRBV2
cdr3_aa: CASSSWRGDTEAFF
cdr3_nt: TGTGCCAGCAGCTCATGGCGGGGGGACACTGAAGCTTTCTTT

d_call: NA
clone_size: NA
j_call: TRBJ2-7
v_call: TRBV30
cdr3_aa: CAWSIRDSVPGEQYF
cdr3_nt: TGTGCCTGGAGTATCCGGGATTCGGTTCCTGGCGAGCAGTACTTC

d_call: TRBD2
clone_size: NA
j_call: TRBJ2-3
v_call: TRBV6-5
cdr3_aa: CASRRGLAVADTQYF
cdr3_nt: TGTGCCAGCCGAAGGGGACTAGCGGTTGCAGATACGCAGTATTTT

d_call: NA
clone_size: few
j_call: TRBJ1-1
v_call: TRBV20-1
cdr3_aa: CSAFPDTEAFF
cdr3_nt: TGCAGTGCGTTCCCGGACACTGAAGCTTTCTTT

d_call: TRBD2
clone_size: NA
j_call: TRBJ2-1
v_call: TRBV7-8
cdr3_aa: CASSLSGRGIEQFF
cdr3_nt: TGTGCCAGCAGCCTTAGCGGGAGGGGGATTGAGCAGTTCTTC

d_call: NA
clone_size: NA
j_call: TRBJ2-1
v_call: TRBV5-1
cdr3_aa: CASSLETVYEQFF
cdr3_nt: TGCGCCAGCAGCTTGGAAACGGTCTACGAGCAGTTCTTC

d_call: NA
clone_size: NA
j_call: TRBJ1-1
v_call: TRBV27
cdr3_aa: CASSLSTLGSGGSTEAFF
cdr3_nt: TGTGCCAGCAGTTTATCGACTCTTGGATCGGGAGGGAGCACTGAAGCTTTCTTT

d_call: TRBD2
clone_size: NA
j_call: TRBJ2-7
v_call: TRBV5-4
cdr3_aa: CASSLELAGAYEQYF
cdr3_nt: TGTGCCAGCAGCTTGGAACTAGCGGGAGCCTACGAGCAGTACTTC

d_call: TRBD2
clone_size: once
j_call: TRBJ2-1
v_call: TRBV4-2
cdr3_aa: CASGRVGDYNEQFF
cdr3_nt: TGTGCCAGCGGGAGGGTAGGGGATTACAATGAGCAGTTCTTC

d_call: NA
clone_size: NA
j_call: TRBJ1-2
v_call: TRBV30
cdr3_aa: CAWTGDDGYGYTF
cdr3_nt: TGTGCCTGGACCGGGGATGATGGCTATGGCTACACCTTC

d_call: TRBD1
clone_size: NA
j_call: TRBJ1-4
v_call: TRBV7-9
cdr3_aa: CASSRRQGGSGNEKLFF
cdr3_nt: TGTGCCAGCAGCCGGAGACAGGGGGGATCGGGTAATGAAAAACTGTTTTTT

d_call: NA
clone_size: NA
j_call: TRBJ2-3
v_call: TRBV7-2
cdr3_aa: CASCPGRESTDTQYF
cdr3_nt: TGTGCCAGCTGTCCGGGCAGGGAATCCACAGATACGCAGTATTTT

d_call: NA
clone_size: NA
j_call: TRBJ1-1
v_call: TRBV20-1
cdr3_aa: CSAAEGTEAFF
cdr3_nt: TGCAGTGCTGCGGAGGGGACTGAAGCTTTCTTT